The entry that follows covers one T cell receptor beta chain sequence. Its antigen remains undetermined. No base quality values were provided; no much bigger clone lies one nucleotide off. These data come from a study of a mutant IDH1 vaccine in newly diagnosed glioma (TCRdb year 2021). For the wider study: Vaccination began 4-6 weeks after radiotherapy alone, or alongside temozolomide cycles in the chemotherapy-containing groups. The approximately 30 treated patients were approximately 62% male and approximately 40% female, with a mean age of 40.4 years. Prior to enrollment, standard therapy consisting of radiotherapy alone, temozolomide alone, or radiochemotherapy with temozolomide had been administered to patients, with the combination being received by most patients. The week-35 safety follow-up took place at visit V12, and the week-47 end of study took place at visit V13. Peripheral blood was drawn at six visits: V03 (baseline), V05, V07, V10, V12 and V13. For exploratory analyses, longitudinal TCRB deep sequencing was carried out in 25 to 30 treated patients wherever samples were available.

On the study overall, not on this receptor specifically: Changes in the top peripheral T cell clonotypes picked up by TCRB sequencing did not appear to be linked to pseudoprogression. PBMC samples for TCRB deep sequencing were selected based on availability. Immune responses induced by the vaccine were seen in roughly 92% of patients across multiple MHC alleles. The authors stated that sample limitations prevented analyses of patient blood samples from being reproduced.

Receptor amplification or capture employed the immunoSEQ multiplex PCR assay. Following the manufacturer's protocol, the hsTCRB Kit was used to amplify rearranged TCR beta chain sequences. An Illumina MiSeq was used to sequence the TCRB libraries. On the study's bioinformatics: The proprietary platform of the kit vendor was used for demultiplexing, trimming and gene mapping. TCRdb's version of the immuneACCESS table is confined to in-frame rearrangements and falls short of the full clone set. An unresolved V gene accounts for under half of the shortfall where checked; the remainder is of unknown origin. D and trimming were read from the DNA, whereas the V and J calls and clone size are those reported in that table. The sample contains 30,000 to 35,000 clones, around nine tenths of them found a single time. Approximately 12% of the sample goes to the ten largest clones. This specimen's time point label, per the study, means: week 47, end of study. Each vaccine dose was 300 ug of a 20-mer mutant IDH1 peptide in Montanide, given subcutaneously with topical imiquimod. Across visits V03 through V10, patients got a total of eight vaccinations, given in weeks 1, 3, 5, 7, 11, 15, 19 and 23. All donors had newly diagnosed IDH1-mutant astrocytomas of WHO grade 3 or 4 that showed loss of nuclear ATRX. The samples were drawn from NOA16, a multicentre, single-arm, open-label phase I trial in Germany that tested a mutant IDH1 peptide vaccine in humans for the first time. The DNeasy Blood and Tissue Kit was used to extract genomic DNA from EDTA blood for TCRB sequencing.

V and J are truncated by 0 bases and 5 bases respectively, leaving an intervening sequence of 18 bases. From its cysteine to its phenylalanine, the CDR3 spans 17 amino acids. The CDR3 DNA has 51 bases and is translated from base 1. Looking up the germline V gene (reference sequence) yields CDR1 SGHNT and CDR2 YYREEE. The chain is made from TRBV5-4 and TRBJ2-1; the D region may be TRBD1 or TRBD2, each matching 7 bases equally. This sample comprised PBMCs, obtained from a glioma patient whose treatment included an IDH1 peptide vaccine. This clonotype was sampled from a woman in her thirties with glioma. The DNA sequence reads TGTGCCAGCAGCTTGGGGGGCAGGCGGGGGACAGACAATGAGCAGTTCTTC. The resulting protein is CASSLGGRRGTDNEQFF. Where the CDR3 stops, the reference TRBV5-4 and TRBJ2-1 genes take over; the full variable domain is ETGVTQSPTHLIKTRGQQVTLRCSSQSGHNTVSWYQQALGQGPQFIFQYYREEENGRGNFPPRFSGLQFPNYSSELNVNALELDDSALYLCASSLGGRRGTDNEQFFGPGTRLTVL.